The next 21 T cell receptor beta chains were all read from a single sample in a study of post-analysis software for immune sequencing data. No antigen is known for these receptors. Regarding the study as a whole: With TRBV5-6, TRBV5-1 and TRBV20-1 included, about five TRBV segments were more frequent in patients than in controls.

TCR beta cDNA libraries included unique molecular identifiers. MiXCR was run by TCRdb on the PCR reads, yielding one entry per CDR3 protein. Of approximately 730,000 distinct CDR3 sequences in the sample, under 60% were seen once. The sequenced sample was blood. These receptors were collected from a girl under 18 with multiple sclerosis.

The table lists this clonotype with a few counts. This sequence joins TRBV28 and TRBJ2-5; D possibly matches TRBD1 or TRBD2 (6 bases each). CDR3 size: 13 residues. Germline values: CDR1 MDHEN, CDR2 SYDVKM. Trimming cost V 6 bases and J 4 bases, with 12 bases left between them. CDR3 residues: CASSAGGGETQYF. The CDR3 nucleotides read TGTGCCAGCAGCGCAGGAGGGGGAGAGACCCAGTACTTC.

The chain carries TRBV11-2 and TRBJ2-1; maybe TRBD2 (5 bases). The V end was cut by 0 bases, the J end by 2 bases, with 8 bases between. Germline CDR1 SGHAT, CDR2 FQNNGV. This CDR3 spans 15 amino acids. CDR3 loop: CASSLDHGTYNEQFF. The CDR3, as DNA: TGTGCCAGCAGCTTAGATCACGGGACCTACAATGAGCAGTTCTTC. Complete variable domain (other parts from reference TRBV11-2 and TRBJ2-1): EAGVAQSPRYKIIEKRQSVAFWCNPISGHATLYWYQQILGQGPKLLIQFQNNGVVDDSQLPKDRFSAERLKGVDSTLKIQPAKLEDSAVYLCASSLDHGTYNEQFFGPGTRLTVL.

The genes are TRBV7-2 and TRBJ2-7, with D perhaps given as TRBD1 or TRBD2 (5 bases each). Near its end, the DNA agrees better with TRBJ2-5, so the J call may be wrong. Germline CDR1 SGHTA, CDR2 FQGNSA. The CDR3 covers 16 residues. The CDR3 loop reads CASSYGTPLGSETQYF. CDR3 in DNA: TGTGCCAGCAGTTACGGGACCCCCTTAGGTTCAGAGACCCAGTACTTC.

The J gene is TRBJ1-1, the V gene TRBV20-1, with D possibly TRBD1 on 6 matching bases. CDR1 and CDR2 from the germline V gene are DFQATT and SNEGSKA (reference sequence). V was clipped by 6 bases and J by 0 bases, with 11 bases between them. The CDR3 has 13 residues. CDR3 protein: CSARGQMNTEAFF. CDR3 nucleotides: TGCAGTGCGCGGGGACAAATGAACACTGAAGCTTTCTTT.

This chain links TRBV5-1 with TRBJ1-2, with 8 nucleotides matching TRBD1. The CDR3 is 14 residues long. Germline CDR1 is SGHRS and CDR2 is YFSETQ. J was trimmed by 8 bases and V by 4 bases; bases with no gene match: 10. CDR3 sequence: CASSGMTGAKGYTF. CDR3 coding DNA: TGCGCCAGCAGCGGGATGACAGGGGCTAAAGGCTACACCTTC.

V and J are TRBV12-3 or TRBV12-4 and TRBJ2-7; D is uncertain. The ends were cut back, 6 bases at V and 3 bases at J, with 18 bases in the middle. The CDR3 covers 15 residues. In DNA form, the CDR3 reads TGTGCCAGCAGCTCGGACGGATCACTCTACTACGAGCAGTACTTC. Amino acid sequence: CASSSDGSLYYEQYF.

The chain links TRBV13 to TRBJ1-2; the D gene is possibly TRBD1 (5 bases). V lost 0 bases and J 9 bases, leaving 14 bases between the germline ends. The CDR3 is 14 amino acids. Germline V gene sequence: CDR1 PRHDT, CDR2 FYEKMQ (reference sequence). CDR3 in amino acids: CASSLGGPPGSYTF. The DNA of the CDR3 is TGTGCCAGCAGCTTAGGGGGACCCCCGGGGAGCTACACCTTC.

This clonotype showed up just a few times. The rearrangement joins TRBV7-9 to TRBJ2-7, with 7 bases matching TRBD1. Germline CDR1 SEHNR, CDR2 FQNEAQ (reference sequence). The V segment lost 5 bases and the J segment 7 bases; nucleotides outside the gene matches: 8. The CDR3 totals 13 residues. This CDR3 reads CASSRGTVDEQYF. In nucleotides, the CDR3 is TGTGCCAGCAGCAGGGGGACAGTGGATGAGCAGTACTTC.

V is TRBV6-5 and J is TRBJ2-5; 8 bases are a match to TRBD2. This CDR3 comprises 16 residues. CDR1 is MNHEY and CDR2 is SVGAGI in the germline V gene. Trimming took 5 bases from V and 11 from J; bases not matched to a gene: 19. As DNA, the CDR3 is TGTGCCAGCAGTCCTGCGCCCAGCGGGAGTATCAATGAGCAGTACTTC. Its translation: CASSPAPSGSINEQYF.

This clonotype occurred a few times. The chain carries TRBV12-3 or TRBV12-4 and TRBJ1-2; the match to TRBD1 covers 10 bases. The CDR3 contains 18 residues. The J segment lost 4 bases and the V segment lost 3 bases, leaving 14 bases of the junction unmatched. For the CDR3, the DNA is TGTGCCAGCAGTTTGTCCCTCGGGACAGGGGTAGAAGGCTATGGCTACACCTTC. Protein product: CASSLSLGTGVEGYGYTF.

This clonotype showed up just a few times. The gene calls are TRBV12-3 or TRBV12-4 and TRBJ2-1, with D perhaps TRBD1 or TRBD2 (5 bases each). The V end lost 7 bases, the J end lost 10 bases, and 14 bases lay between the germline ends. This CDR3 has 12 amino acids. The CDR3 loop is CASTNGASEQFF. Here the CDR3 DNA reads TGTGCCAGCACCAACGGGGCGAGCGAGCAGTTCTTC.

This clonotype was seen a few times. The rearrangement uses TRBV15 and TRBJ2-7; D may be TRBD1 or TRBD2 (5 bases each). The length of the CDR3 is 14 residues. Germline V gene sequence: CDR1 LNHNV, CDR2 YYDKDF (reference sequence). The V gene lost 0 bases and the J gene lost 3 bases, with 9 bases spanning the gap. The CDR3 loop reads CATSRDRELYEQYF. For the CDR3, the DNA is TGTGCCACCAGCAGAGACAGGGAGCTCTACGAGCAGTACTTC.

The chain couples TRBV12-3 or TRBV12-4 to TRBJ1-1; D unclear. The CDR3 has 14 residues. Trimming took 4 bases from V and 4 from J, leaving 13 bases between them. The CDR3 sequence is CASSSNLFGTEAFF. DNA for the CDR3: TGTGCCAGCAGTTCAAATCTTTTTGGCACTGAAGCTTTCTTT.

The chain employs TRBV27 and TRBJ1-2; perhaps TRBD1 as D (5 bases). The CDR3 spans 13 residues. V was trimmed by 2 bases and J by 6 bases, leaving 10 bases between them. Germline-derived CDR1 and CDR2 are MNHEY and SMNVEV (reference sequence). This chain's CDR3 is CASSLRGTNGYTF. The CDR3 nucleotides are TGTGCCAGCAGTTTACGCGGGACCAATGGCTACACCTTC.

V usage is TRBV20-1 and J usage is TRBJ1-5, with D possibly TRBD1 on 5 matching bases. This CDR3 has 13 residues. Germline lookup yields CDR1 DFQATT and CDR2 SNEGSKA (reference sequence). Trimming removed 6 bases from V and 5 bases from J, with 14 bases in between. DNA of the CDR3: TGCAGTGCCCCCTCCGGAGGGGATCAGCCCCAGCATTTT. This encodes CSAPSGGDQPQHF.

This clonotype was seen only a few times. The V call is TRBV15, the J call TRBJ2-1, with TRBD2 identical over 7 bases. In germline, CDR1 is LNHNV, CDR2 YYDKDF (reference sequence). CDR3 size: 14 residues. Trimming at V came to 3 bases and at J to 4 bases, leaving 3 bases not matched to a gene. This CDR3 is CATSSPSGYNEQFF. CDR3 bases: TGTGCCACCAGCAGCCCTAGCGGATACAATGAGCAGTTCTTC.

This chain uses TRBV27 with TRBJ2-3, with D unresolved. V was pared by 5 bases and J by 5 bases, with 23 bases between. This CDR3 is 17 amino acids long. The V gene's germline CDR1 is MNHEY and CDR2 SMNVEV (reference sequence). CDR3 amino acids: CASSDKKPRPTRDTQYF. In DNA, the CDR3 is TGTGCCAGCAGTGATAAGAAGCCGCGCCCGACCCGAGATACGCAGTATTTT.

The V gene is TRBV6-5, the J gene TRBJ2-1, with 7 bases that match TRBD2. CDR3 length equals 16 residues. Germline V CDR1 and CDR2: MNHEY, SVGAGI. V trimming: 2 bases; J trimming: 0 bases; junction bases outside the gene matches: 4. The DNA for the CDR3 is TGTGCCAGCAGTTACCAAGCGGGGAGCTCCTACAATGAGCAGTTCTTC. It translates to CASSYQAGSSYNEQFF.

This chain joins TRBV12-3 or TRBV12-4 and TRBJ2-5, with unresolved D. V dropped 5 bases and J dropped 7 bases, with 5 bases sitting between them. This CDR3 is built from 10 residues. The CDR3 DNA sequence: TGTGCCAGCAGTGGTGTGACCCAGTACTTC. Its protein is CASSGVTQYF.

This clonotype was picked up a small number of times. The chain is built from TRBV12-3 or TRBV12-4 and TRBJ2-7; D may be TRBD2 (5 bases). This CDR3 is built from 16 residues. V shed 7 bases and J shed 1 base, with 20 bases lying between them. CDR3 nucleotides: TGTGCCAGCACCCCCGGCGGAGGAACCGCTTCCTACGAGCAGTACTTC. This encodes CASTPGGGTASYEQYF.

V is TRBV6-5 and J is TRBJ1-1; 10 positions match TRBD1. The CDR3 has 15 residues. Trimming cost V 2 bases and J 3 bases; bases outside gene matches: 3. Per germline, CDR1 MNHEY and CDR2 SVGAGI. CDR3 in DNA: TGTGCCAGCAGTTACGGGACAGGGGAGGACACTGAAGCTTTCTTT. The encoded protein is CASSYGTGEDTEAFF.